This T cell receptor (beta chain) emerged from a study of beta chain features in type 1 diabetes. Notes on the study in general: Researchers report that Type 1 diabetes patients had moderately but significantly shorter TCRB CDR3s across all four CD4+ subsets.

All of the isolated RNA was reverse transcribed, so expressed TCRB transcripts were sequenced. Profiling relied on immunoSEQ multiplex PCR, and the TCRdb table lists in-frame clones only, not all of them. In the table there are around 360,000 clones, 10% to 15% of which are singletons. Concerning this clone itself: Its antigen is not identified. At one boundary the junction diverges from the germline segment, which might be a read error.

Sequenced input: naive CD4+ T cells from blood. This sequence originates from a woman aged 18 to 35 with type 1 diabetes.

The CDR3 spells CASLPPASGGPGIF. The CDR3 bases are TGTGCCAGCCTCCCCCCCGCCTCCGGAGGACCCGGGATCTTC. The V and J genes are TRBV25-1 and TRBJ2-1; a weak D match, TRBD2 (5 bases). Germline values: CDR1 MGHDK, CDR2 SYGVNS. CDR3 length: 14 amino acids.